Shown below are 29 T cell receptor beta chains from a single sample sequenced in a study of T cells in localized non-small cell lung cancer (dated by TCRdb to about 2020). The method behind the library was the immunoSEQ multiplex PCR assay. Sourced from immuneACCESS, this table was stored by TCRdb with only in-frame sequences that have V and J called. A share of the clones is absent; for the studies checked, an unresolved V gene accounts for under half, and the remainder has no known explanation. In all, the sample holds about 1,400 clones, and approximately 20% of those were seen once. Over 25% of the sample belongs to the ten largest clones. The material sequenced was lung tumor tissue, taken before any cancer treatment. All receptors come from a male donor older than 55 with stage III squamous cell lung carcinoma.

This chain links TRBV19 with TRBJ2-1; D is uncertain. The CDR3 has 12 residues. Trimming left V 8 bases short and J 5 bases short, with 10 bases between. Per the germline V gene, CDR1 is LNHDA and CDR2 is SQIVND (reference sequence). CDR3 DNA sequence: TGTGCCAGTGGCAGAAGTCACAATGAGCAGTTCTTC. The encoded protein is CASGRSHNEQFF.

A few counts support this clone. The V call is TRBV6-8, the J call TRBJ1-6; 7 bases are a match to TRBD1. This CDR3 is 15 amino acids long. Trimming at V came to 5 bases and at J to 9 bases, leaving 10 bases not matched to a gene. Germline V gene sequence: CDR1 MNHGY, CDR2 SAAAGT. CDR3 sequence reads: CASSNDRVGVSPLHF. The CDR3 DNA is TGTGCCAGCAGTAATGACAGGGTGGGGGTTTCACCCCTCCACTTT.

This clone is termed large. The CDR3: CASSLKLTQLVTEAFF. DNA of the CDR3: TGTGCCAGCAGCTTAAAATTGACTCAATTGGTTACTGAAGCTTTCTTT. The rearrangement joins TRBV11-3 to TRBJ1-1, with no clear D. With 2 bases removed from V and 5 bases from J, the gap between germline ends came to 18 bases. This CDR3 has 16 residues. The germline V gene encodes CDR1 SGHNT and CDR2 YENEEA.

The chain couples TRBV14 to TRBJ1-5; 7 bases align to TRBD1. Trimming cost V 4 bases and J 4 bases; bases outside gene matches: 10. Germline CDR1 SGHDN, CDR2 FVKESK. CDR3 size: 16 residues. CDR3 nucleotide sequence: TGTGCCAGCAGCCCTGGCGGGACAGATCTTAATCAGCCCCAGCATTTT. This translates into CASSPGGTDLNQPQHF.

This clone was detected only a few times. The chain uses TRBV11-3 and TRBJ2-5; a weak D match, TRBD2 (5 bases). Trimming shortened V by 5 bases and J by 4 bases, and 17 bases separated the two germline ends. The CDR3 covers 15 residues. Germline CDR1 and CDR2: SGHNT and YENEEA. The CDR3 here is CASSKEGRYGETQYF. In DNA form, the CDR3 reads TGTGCCAGCAGCAAAGAGGGCAGGTACGGAGAGACCCAGTACTTC.

The rearrangement links TRBV28 to TRBJ1-3, with no clear D. V dropped 1 base and J dropped 4 bases, with 14 bases sitting between them. The germline V gene has CDR1 MDHEN and CDR2 SYDVKM. The CDR3 sequence is 16 residues long. Here the CDR3 reads CASSLSPGMAGNTIYF. In DNA form, the CDR3 reads TGTGCCAGCAGTTTATCCCCGGGAATGGCGGGAAACACCATATATTTT.

This clone was seen a handful of times. V usage is TRBV6-8 and J usage is TRBJ1-1; 8 bases line up with TRBD1. J gave up 1 base and V 6 bases, and 7 bases lay outside the gene matches. The germline V gene has CDR1 MNHGY and CDR2 SAAAGT. CDR3 length equals 15 residues. The CDR3 DNA sequence: TGTGCCAGCAGAAGCCCCGGGACAGGGAACACTGAAGCTTTCTTT. Protein product: CASRSPGTGNTEAFF.

This clone was seen a handful of times. The chain carries TRBV14 and TRBJ1-2; 9 positions match TRBD1. Trimming at V came to 3 bases and at J to 4 bases, leaving 3 bases not matched to a gene. This CDR3 is 14 amino acids long. The germline CDR1 and CDR2 sequences are SGHDN and FVKESK. The CDR3 coding sequence is TGTGCCAGCAGCCAGGACAGGGGCGGCTATGGCTACACCTTC. As protein: CASSQDRGGYGYTF.

This clone was counted a single time. This chain links TRBV28 with TRBJ1-6, with D possibly being TRBD1 (6 bases). Germline V gene lookup returns CDR1 MDHEN and CDR2 SYDVKM. V was shortened by 7 bases and J by 5 bases, with 18 bases between the two germline ends. CDR3 length: 16 amino acids. The CDR3 bases are TGTGCCAGCAATGATGTGGCAGGGGCTAATAATTCACCCCTCCACTTT. It is translated as CASNDVAGANNSPLHF.

The chain uses TRBV15 and TRBJ2-5; D is unresolved. This CDR3 comprises 15 residues. Germline CDR1 and CDR2: LNHNV and YYDKDF (reference sequence). The ends were cut back, 2 bases at V and 0 bases at J, with 10 bases in the middle. The CDR3: CATSRPDGNQETQYF. In nucleotides, the CDR3 is TGTGCCACCAGCAGACCTGATGGGAACCAAGAGACCCAGTACTTC.

This chain connects TRBV19 to TRBJ1-5; TRBD1 matches at 9 bases. The CDR3 loop spans 14 amino acids. V lost 6 bases, J lost 6 bases, and 6 bases stayed unmatched. Looked up from germline, CDR1 is LNHDA and CDR2 is SQIVND (reference sequence). CDR3 bases: TGTGCCAGTAGAGAGGGACAGGGTGGTCAGCCCCAGCATTTT. The encoded protein is CASREGQGGQPQHF.

This clone was seen a few times. The genes are TRBV28 and TRBJ2-7, with D perhaps matching TRBD1 or TRBD2 (7 bases each). Germline V gives CDR1 MDHEN, CDR2 SYDVKM. The CDR3 sequence is 16 residues long. Trimming removed 8 bases at V and 0 bases at J, with 20 bases between. The CDR3 DNA reads as TGTGCCAGCGCCCAGTGGGGGGGACAGAGCTCCTACGAGCAGTACTTC. This sequence encodes CASAQWGGQSSYEQYF.

This clone has more than one count but fewer than ten. It is likely a read error: a sequence one base away is far more abundant. The chain has TRBV10-2 and TRBJ1-5; maybe TRBD1 (6 bases). The V and J ends lost 3 bases and 7 bases respectively, with 13 bases between them. This CDR3 contains 14 residues. Per germline, CDR1 WSHSY and CDR2 SAAADI. CDR3 amino acids: CASSEAGAGQPQHF. Here the CDR3 DNA reads TGCGCCAGCAGTGAAGCAGGGGCAGGCCAGCCCCAGCATTTT.

The sample holds a few counts of this clone. This sequence joins TRBV15 and TRBJ1-1; possible D gene TRBD1, 5 bases. The germline CDR1 and CDR2 sequences are LNHNV and YYDKDF (reference sequence). CDR3 length: 14 residues. Trimming stripped 0 bases from V and 5 bases from J, with 10 bases between. The CDR3 loop reads CATSRDLAGTEAFF. CDR3 sequence (DNA): TGTGCCACCAGCAGAGATTTGGCAGGGACTGAAGCTTTCTTT.

Here the CDR3 reads CASSFSLAGGLSIQYF. CDR3 bases: TGTGCCAGCAGTTTCTCCCTAGCGGGGGGGCTTTCCATTCAGTACTTC. V usage is TRBV28 and J usage is TRBJ2-4, with TRBD2 identical over 12 bases. Trimming at V came to 3 bases and at J to 9 bases, leaving 9 bases not matched to a gene. The CDR3 runs 16 residues. The V gene's germline CDR1 is MDHEN and CDR2 SYDVKM.

The genes are TRBV6-8 and TRBJ1-3, with D possibly matching TRBD1 (5 bases). This CDR3 region has 15 residues. Germline V CDR1 and CDR2: MNHGY, SAAAGT. Trimming took off 6 bases at V and 4 bases at J, with 16 bases between the two ends. CDR3 sequence: CASRSPGTAGNTIYF. As DNA, the CDR3 is TGTGCCAGCAGATCTCCCGGGACGGCGGGAAACACCATATATTTT.

This clone was observed a handful of times. The J gene is TRBJ2-1, the V gene TRBV11-3; 14 bases line up with TRBD2. The trim removed 4 bases at V and 8 bases at J, leaving 4 bases unmatched. The CDR3 spans 15 residues. CDR1 SGHNT and CDR2 YENEEA come from the germline V gene. In nucleotides, the CDR3 is TGTGCCAGCAGCTCCGGACTAGCGGGGGGAGATGAGCAGTTCTTC. Amino acid sequence: CASSSGLAGGDEQFF. The full variable domain, its missing parts supplied by reference TRBV11-3 and TRBJ2-1, is EAGVVQSPRYKIIEKKQPVAFWCNPISGHNTLYWYLQNLGQGPELLIRYENEEAVDDSQLPKDRFSAERLKGVDSTLKIQPAELGDSAVYLCASSSGLAGGDEQFFGPGTRLTVL.

The chain is built from TRBV14 and TRBJ2-3; unclear D gene. This CDR3 is 13 amino acids long. Germline V gene lookup returns CDR1 SGHDN and CDR2 FVKESK. Trimming took 4 bases from V and 4 from J, leaving 9 bases between them. CDR3 DNA: TGTGCCAGCAGCCCTCAACCCCCAGATACGCAGTATTTT. It is translated as CASSPQPPDTQYF.

This clone has a handful of counts. The chain recombines TRBV5-1 with TRBJ1-2, with D hard to call. Germline CDR1 is SGHRS and CDR2 is YFSETQ. This CDR3 has 16 amino acids. Trimming stripped 1 base from V and 7 bases from J, with 20 bases between. CDR3 in DNA: TGCGCCAGCAGCTTGACACCCCAGCGAGAGGACTTTGGCTACACCTTC. This encodes CASSLTPQREDFGYTF.

This sequence joins TRBV9 and TRBJ1-2; D not certain. V was clipped by 3 bases and J by 7 bases, with 19 bases between them. Germline V gives CDR1 SGDLS, CDR2 YYNGEE. The CDR3 totals 15 residues. The CDR3 reads CASSADGRAQAGYTF. Here the CDR3 DNA reads TGTGCCAGCAGCGCGGACGGGAGGGCCCAGGCTGGCTACACCTTC.

The CDR3 nucleotides are TGTGCCAGCAGTTACTCGCCAGGGGGGGACACTGAAGCTTTCTTT. Protein: CASSYSPGGDTEAFF. The chain employs TRBV6-8 and TRBJ1-1, with 7 positions matching TRBD1. CDR1 MNHGY and CDR2 SAAAGT come from the germline V gene. With 0 bases clipped from V and 3 bases from J, the junction kept 4 bases outside the gene matches. The CDR3 is made up of 15 amino acids.

This clone is deemed medium-sized. This sequence joins TRBV6-8 and TRBJ1-6; 10 nucleotides align to TRBD1. The CDR3 loop spans 17 amino acids. Trimming at V came to 5 bases and at J to 7 bases, leaving 11 bases not matched to a gene. Germline assignment: CDR1 MNHGY and CDR2 SAAAGT. CDR3 nucleotides: TGTGCCAGCAGTCGACAGGATCCGGGACAGGGGAATTCACCCCTCCACTTT. Protein product: CASSRQDPGQGNSPLHF.

By share, this clone ranks as large. The V call is TRBV6-8, the J call TRBJ2-2; D is unresolved. The V gene lost 7 bases and the J gene lost 6 bases, with 12 bases spanning the gap. The CDR3 loop spans 13 amino acids. From germline, CDR1 is MNHGY and CDR2 SAAAGT. Written as DNA, the CDR3 is TGTGCCAGCAAGCAGGATGACGCCGGGGAGCTGTTTTTT. It yields the protein CASKQDDAGELFF.

This sequence joins TRBV28 and TRBJ1-1; no reliable D call. Germline lookup yields CDR1 MDHEN and CDR2 SYDVKM. The CDR3 sequence is 16 residues long. V gave up 2 bases and J gave up 0 bases, with 13 bases separating them. In nucleotides, the CDR3 is TGTGCCAGCAGTTTACCCCCGGGTAGCATGAACACTGAAGCTTTCTTT. Translated: CASSLPPGSMNTEAFF.

In this sample, this clone turned up a few times. The chain uses TRBV6-8 and TRBJ1-2; perhaps TRBD1 as D (6 bases). The CDR3 has 15 amino acids. V lost 1 base and J lost 5, with 14 bases in between. Germline-derived CDR1 and CDR2 are MNHGY and SAAAGT. CDR3 loop: CASSYLPGETYGYTF. In nucleotides, the CDR3 is TGTGCCAGCAGTTACTTACCAGGGGAAACTTATGGCTACACCTTC.

This clone is medium-sized within its sample. The V and J genes are TRBV9 and TRBJ2-2; D gene ambiguous. The ends were cut back, 0 bases at V and 4 bases at J, with 4 bases in the middle. The germline CDR1 and CDR2 sequences are SGDLS and YYNGEE. The CDR3 has 13 residues. Here the CDR3 reads CASSVGRTGELFF. Written as DNA, the CDR3 is TGTGCCAGCAGCGTAGGCCGCACCGGGGAGCTGTTTTTT.

This clone has a single count. The V call is TRBV18, the J call TRBJ2-7; D is perhaps TRBD2 (7 bases). The germline gives CDR1 KGHSH, CDR2 LQKENI. V was trimmed by 2 bases and J by 2 bases, leaving 13 bases between them. CDR3 length: 15 residues. The CDR3 DNA reads TGTGCCAGCTCACCAGAGGGGGGGACTACCTACGAGCAGTACTTC. Translating gives CASSPEGGTTYEQYF.

V gene TRBV7-6 combines with J gene TRBJ2-2; TRBD1 matches 7 bases. V lost 1 base and J lost 8; bases outside the gene matches: 7. The CDR3 has 15 residues. Germline CDR1 is SGHVS and CDR2 is FNYEAQ. The CDR3 is CASSLGTGVLGELFF. In DNA, the CDR3 is TGTGCCAGCAGCTTAGGCACAGGGGTCTTGGGGGAGCTGTTTTTT.

In DNA form, the CDR3 reads TGTGCCAGCTCCCATGGGGTCCAGCTGAACACTGAAGCTTTCTTT. It translates to CASSHGVQLNTEAFF. The chain is built from TRBV28 and TRBJ1-1; D remains unclear. The germline CDR1 and CDR2 sequences are MDHEN and SYDVKM. V lost 8 bases and J lost 0, with 16 bases in between. This CDR3 comprises 15 residues.